This entry describes one T cell receptor (beta chain). Its antigen is unknown. The sample belongs to a study of cytomegalovirus exposure and HLA in healthy donors. TCRdb's copy holds only in-frame clones and misses some; the assay was immunoSEQ multiplex PCR. Altogether approximately 270,000 clones are present, roughly 85% being singletons, with the ten largest covering roughly 0.99%. A 120-subject validation cohort, separate from the approximately 690-subject first cohort, supplied the donors. Study conclusions and caveats: The study designated fewer than 200 TCR beta chains cytomegalovirus-associated.

Germline lookup yields CDR1 KGHSH and CDR2 LQKENI. With V trimmed by 6 bases and J by 3 bases, 4 bases remained unmatched. The CDR3 runs 14 residues. Sequencing was carried out using PBMCs. The J gene is TRBJ1-1, the V gene TRBV18; TRBD1 matches at 10 bases. The receptor's source is a woman under 30 in good health and CMV-seronegative. CDR3 loop: CASSTGTGDTEAFF. CDR3 nucleotides: TGTGCCAGCTCTACAGGGACAGGGGACACTGAAGCTTTCTTT.